This T cell receptor beta chain was observed in a study of cytomegalovirus exposure and HLA in healthy donors. Background on the study: Early release data held about 85 million unique TCRs from HLA-typed donors. The study, taken as a whole, reports: Sequencing depth roughly uniform across donors was assumed in presence/absence analyses. As a later analysis showed, a missense DCLRE1C variant was linked to trimming of TCR beta V- and J-genes.

PCR employed 60 Vbeta and 13 Jbeta primers. Only in-frame clones appear in the TCRdb table, and some are missing; sequencing was by immunoSEQ multiplex PCR. The sample contains 110,000 to 150,000 clones, less than 85% of which appear only once. This clone was picked up one time. The antigen is not known. This TCR was recovered from a woman between 45 and 65 years old in good health and CMV-seropositive. The sequenced sample was PBMCs.

CDR3 protein: CASRRTGENGNTIYF. The CDR3 nucleotides are TGTGCCAGCCGCCGCACCGGGGAAAATGGAAACACCATATATTTT. The chain uses TRBV28 and TRBJ1-3; D uncertain. The ends were cut back, 8 bases at V and 3 bases at J, with 17 bases in the middle. Germline CDR1 MDHEN, CDR2 SYDVKM. The CDR3 is 15 amino acids.